The following is a TCR beta chain sequence with its context. This sample was taken from a study of shared clonotypes between healthy human individuals. About the research overall: Each donor's CD8 memory used one plate, CD8 naive two, each CD4 subset three.

Sequencing used immunoSEQ multiplex PCR; TCRdb keeps in-frame clones, though not all of them. This table holds 950,000 to 1,100,000 clones, approximately 72% found once. CDR1 is GTSNPN, CDR2 SVGIG, per germline (reference sequence). V gave up 3 bases and J gave up 0 bases; unmatched junction bases: 5. The CDR3 totals 16 residues. The clonotype comes from a man aged 18 to 30 in good health. The rearrangement uses TRBV30 and TRBJ1-6; 7 nucleotides match TRBD1. The sample comprised memory CD4+ T cells sorted from blood. Subset of the sample: CD45RA-negative fraction. The CDR3: CAWSDRESSYNSPLHF. CDR3 nucleotide sequence: TGTGCCTGGAGCGACAGGGAGAGCTCCTATAATTCACCCCTCCACTTT.